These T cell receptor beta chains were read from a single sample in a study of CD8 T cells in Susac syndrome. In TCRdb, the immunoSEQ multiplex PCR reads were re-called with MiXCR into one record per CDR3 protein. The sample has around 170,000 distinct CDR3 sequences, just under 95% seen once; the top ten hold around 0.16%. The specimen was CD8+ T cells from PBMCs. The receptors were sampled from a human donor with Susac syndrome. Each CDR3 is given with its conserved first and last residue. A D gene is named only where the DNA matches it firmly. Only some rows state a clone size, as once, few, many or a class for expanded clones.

TGCGCCAGCAGCTTGGACGTAGCGGGGGGGCTGGAAGAGCAGTTCTTC,CASSLDVAGGLEEQFF,TRBV5-1,TRBJ2-1,TRBD2,NA
TGTGCCAGCAGCTTACCGGGGCCCAGCACAGATACGCAGTATTTT,CASSLPGPSTDTQYF,TRBV7-9,TRBJ2-3,NA,NA
TGTGCCAGCAGCTTTGAACACCCCTACGAGCAGTACTTC,CASSFEHPYEQYF,TRBV7-9,TRBJ2-7,NA,NA
TGTGCCAGCAGCTTAGCGCAGGGGGTCTATGGCTACACCTTC,CASSLAQGVYGYTF,TRBV11-2,TRBJ1-2,TRBD1,NA
TGTGCCACCAGTGAGGACGGCTACGAGCAGTACTTC,CATSEDGYEQYF,TRBV24-1,TRBJ2-7,NA,NA
TGCAGTGCCCGGGACAGAAAGCTTTCCTACGAGCAGTACTTC,CSARDRKLSYEQYF,TRBV20-1,TRBJ2-7,TRBD1,NA
TGTGCCAGCAGTTTTGGTGGTCATGCTTTCTTT,CASSFGGHAFF,TRBV27,TRBJ1-1,NA,NA
TGTGCCAGCAGTTTTGGGACTAGAGAATTCGAGCAGTACTTC,CASSFGTREFEQYF,TRBV12-3/TRBV12-4,TRBJ2-7,TRBD2,NA
TGTGCCAGCAGTGGGAGCGGGAGCGTGAACATTCAGTACTTC,CASSGSGSVNIQYF,TRBV2,TRBJ2-4,TRBD2,NA
TGCAGCGTTGAAGGAGGGGAGAACCAAGAGACCCAGTACTTC,CSVEGGENQETQYF,TRBV29-1,TRBJ2-5,NA,NA
TGTGTCTCAGCGCGGGGGGCCTCTGGCAATGAGCAGTTCTTC,CVSARGASGNEQFF,TRBV12-5,TRBJ2-1,TRBD2,once
TGCAGTGCTAGAGATGCGGACAGGGTCCAGTTCTTC,CSARDADRVQFF,TRBV20-1,TRBJ2-1,TRBD1,NA
TGCAGCGTTGATCCAGGGACCTATGAAGCTTTCTTT,CSVDPGTYEAFF,TRBV29-1,TRBJ1-1,NA,NA
TGCACCGTTAGCGGGAGGGCCGGGGAGACCCAGTACTTC,CTVSGRAGETQYF,TRBV29-1,TRBJ2-5,TRBD2,NA
TGCGCCAGCAGCCAAGATAGGGACAGGAGTCTTTACAATGAGCAGTTCTTC,CASSQDRDRSLYNEQFF,TRBV4-1,TRBJ2-1,TRBD1,NA
TGTGCCAGCAGTTTAACCAGGCTAGCTAACTATGGCTACACCTTC,CASSLTRLANYGYTF,TRBV27,TRBJ1-2,NA,once
TGTGCCAGCAGTTTATCCCGACAGCCTCAAGAGACCCAGTACTTC,CASSLSRQPQETQYF,TRBV27,TRBJ2-5,NA,NA
TGTGCCAGCAGCTTAGCGCTAGGGTTGACAGGGGATGGCTACACCTTC,CASSLALGLTGDGYTF,TRBV7-8,TRBJ1-2,TRBD1,NA
TGTGCCAGCAGCGCTCTCGACGCGCCCTACGAGCAGTACTTC,CASSALDAPYEQYF,TRBV9,TRBJ2-7,NA,NA
TGCGCCAGCAGCCACCCCCGACAAGGACACACTATTAGCTCTGGAAACACCATATATTTT,CASSHPRQGHTISSGNTIYF,TRBV4-1,TRBJ1-3,NA,NA